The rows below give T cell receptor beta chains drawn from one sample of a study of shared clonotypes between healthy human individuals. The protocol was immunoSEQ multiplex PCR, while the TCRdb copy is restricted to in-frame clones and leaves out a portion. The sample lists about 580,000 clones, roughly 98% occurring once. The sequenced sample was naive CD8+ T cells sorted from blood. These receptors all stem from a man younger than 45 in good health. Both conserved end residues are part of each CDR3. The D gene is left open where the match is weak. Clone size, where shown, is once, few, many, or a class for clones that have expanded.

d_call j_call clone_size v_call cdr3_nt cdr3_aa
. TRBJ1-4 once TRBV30 TGTGCCTGGAGGGCCGTGGAGTCTAATGAAAAACTGTTTTTT CAWRAVESNEKLFF
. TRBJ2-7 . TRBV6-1 TGTGCCAGCAGTGATGGGCGGTACTACGAGCAGTACTTC CASSDGRYYEQYF
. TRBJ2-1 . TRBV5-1 TGCGCCAGCAGCTTGGCCAGGGATGAGCAGTTCTTC CASSLARDEQFF
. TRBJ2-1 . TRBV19 TGTGCCAGTAGGACGGACTACGACTCCTACAATGAGCAGTTCTTC CASRTDYDSYNEQFF
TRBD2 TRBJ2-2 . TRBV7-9 TGTGCCAGCAAGCGGGAGATAACCGGGGAGCTGTTTTTT CASKREITGELFF
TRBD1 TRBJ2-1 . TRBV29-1 TGCAGCGTTAAAAGGACAGGGGGCTATCTAGCTTCAAATGAGCAGTTCTTC CSVKRTGGYLASNEQFF
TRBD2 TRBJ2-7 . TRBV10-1 TGCGCCAGCAGTTCGGGACTACGTTACGAGCAGTACTTC CASSSGLRYEQYF
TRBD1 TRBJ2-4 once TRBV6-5 TGTGCCAGCAGTCCGCAGGGGGCGCGGGAAAACATTCAGTACTTC CASSPQGARENIQYF
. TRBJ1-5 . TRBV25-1 TGTGCCAGCAGTGAAGGGGTCGGCGATCAGCCCCAGCATTTT CASSEGVGDQPQHF
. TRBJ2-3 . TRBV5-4 TGTGCCAGCAGCTCTAATTTAGCGGAGTCTAGCACAGATACGCAGTATTTT CASSSNLAESSTDTQYF
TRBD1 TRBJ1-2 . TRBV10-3 TGTGCCATCAGTGAGTCTGCGGAGGGGGCCTTCCCGCAGTTCTATGGCTACACCTTC CAISESAEGAFPQFYGYTF
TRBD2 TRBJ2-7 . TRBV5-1 TGCGCCAGCAGTCCAGGACTAGCGGGAGTTTTGGGGGAGCAGTACTTC CASSPGLAGVLGEQYF
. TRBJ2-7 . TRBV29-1 TGCAGCGTTGGGACGGATTCCTACGAGCAGTACTTC CSVGTDSYEQYF
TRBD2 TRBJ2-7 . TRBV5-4 TGTGCCAGCAGCCCCGGACTAGCGTCCGACGAGCAGTACTTC CASSPGLASDEQYF
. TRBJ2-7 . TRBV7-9 TGTGCCAGCAGCTTTTTTGAGAGCTCCTACGAGCAGTACTTC CASSFFESSYEQYF
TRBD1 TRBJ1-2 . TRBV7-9 TGTGCCAGCAGCTCGCCGGGACAGGCGAACTATGGCTACACCTTC CASSSPGQANYGYTF
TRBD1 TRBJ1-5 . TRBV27 TGTGCCAGCAGCCCGGGACAGTATAGCAATCAGCCCCAGCATTTT CASSPGQYSNQPQHF
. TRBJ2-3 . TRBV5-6 TGTGCCAGCAGCTTGGATACCTGGAGGGACACAGATACGCAGTATTTT CASSLDTWRDTDTQYF
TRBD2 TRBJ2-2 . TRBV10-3 TGTGCCACCGACGCCGCCTATAGCGGGAGGGCCGTCGACACCGGGGAGCTGTTTTTT CATDAAYSGRAVDTGELFF
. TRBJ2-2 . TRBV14 TGTGCCAGCAGCCAAGTCCCGGCGGTGAACACCGGGGAGCTGTTTTTT CASSQVPAVNTGELFF
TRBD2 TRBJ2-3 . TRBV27 TGTGCCAGCAGTCTCGGGACTAGCGGGGATACGCAGTATTTT CASSLGTSGDTQYF
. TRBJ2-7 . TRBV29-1 TGCAGCGTTGTAATTGCCCCAGGTTGGGTCTCCTACGAGCAGTACTTC CSVVIAPGWVSYEQYF
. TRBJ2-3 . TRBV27 TGTGCCAGCAGTTTGACTAGGAGCACAGATACGCAGTATTTT CASSLTRSTDTQYF
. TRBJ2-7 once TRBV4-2 TGTGCCAGCAGCCCCAGTGGAGGGGTCCAGCCGAACTACGAGCAGTACTTC CASSPSGGVQPNYEQYF
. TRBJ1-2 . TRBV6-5 TGTGCCAGCAGTTACAACCCTGGGACCGCGAACTATGGCTACACCTTC CASSYNPGTANYGYTF
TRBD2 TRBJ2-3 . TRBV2 TGTGCCAGCACTGGACTAGCGGGAGGTCTTGATACGCAGTATTTT CASTGLAGGLDTQYF
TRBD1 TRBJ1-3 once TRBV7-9 TGTGCCAGCTCGAGTGTCAACAGGGGGCAAGGAAACACCATATATTTT CASSSVNRGQGNTIYF
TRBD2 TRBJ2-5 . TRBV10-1 TGCGCCAGCAGTGAGTCGAGCGGGAGGGAGACCCAGTACTTC CASSESSGRETQYF
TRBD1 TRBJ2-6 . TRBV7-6 TGTGCCAGCAGCCCGGGACAGGATAGCTCTGGGGCCAACGTCCTGACTTTC CASSPGQDSSGANVLTF
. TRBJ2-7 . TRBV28 TGTGCCAGCAGTCCAGACGTTGGGGCTGACGAGCAGTACTTC CASSPDVGADEQYF
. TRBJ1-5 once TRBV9 TGTGCCAGCAGCGGGGGGGAGGATTATAGCAATCAGCCCCAGCATTTT CASSGGEDYSNQPQHF
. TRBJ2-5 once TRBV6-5 TGTGCCAGCAGCTACCCATCGGATGGAGGCCAAGAGACCCAGTACTTC CASSYPSDGGQETQYF
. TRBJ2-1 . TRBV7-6 TGTGCCAGCAGCTCCACAGATTATGAGCAGTTCTTC CASSSTDYEQFF